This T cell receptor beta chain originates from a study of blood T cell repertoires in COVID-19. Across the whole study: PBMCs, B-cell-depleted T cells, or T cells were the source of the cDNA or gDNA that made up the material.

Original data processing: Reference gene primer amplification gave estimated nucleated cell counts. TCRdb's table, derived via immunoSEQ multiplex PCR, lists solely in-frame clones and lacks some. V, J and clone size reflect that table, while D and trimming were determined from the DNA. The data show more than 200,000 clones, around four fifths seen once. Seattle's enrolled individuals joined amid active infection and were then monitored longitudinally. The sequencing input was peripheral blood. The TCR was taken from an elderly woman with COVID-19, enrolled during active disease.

Here the CDR3 reads CASSPQNNYGYTF. CDR3 in DNA: TGTGCCAGCTCGCCGCAGAATAACTATGGCTACACCTTC. The chain has TRBV6-5 and TRBJ1-2; D gene ambiguous. CDR1 MNHEY and CDR2 SVGAGI come from the germline V gene. This CDR3 is built from 13 residues. V was trimmed by 8 bases and J by 1 base, leaving 11 bases between them.